This T cell receptor beta chain was observed in a study of T cell repertoires in cytomegalovirus infection. Study context: In public TCR beta signatures, there were indications of both CMV infection and matching HLA type.

Worth noting for this clonotype: Its specificity is not known.

Overall study findings and caveats: HLA-C-restricted TCR beta clonotypes specific for CMV led the ex vivo response. Summed frequency of public TCR beta families distinguished CMV carriers with the relevant HLA.

The germline V and J ends were trimmed by 0 bases and 2 bases, with 11 bases remaining between them. The CDR3 runs 16 residues. CDR1 is SGHKS, CDR2 YYEKEE, per germline (reference sequence). TCRdb passed the reads through MiXCR, listing each CDR3 protein once. The data contain roughly 760,000 distinct CDR3 sequences, 35% of them singletons. This chain links TRBV5-5 with TRBJ2-2; tentative D call: TRBD2 (5 bases). This TCR derives from a human donor in good health (CMV status not recorded). Some clones in this sample may be carry-over from other donors' samples. Specimen: PBMCs. The CDR3 region is CASSLGPSPNTGELFF. The CDR3 DNA reads as TGTGCCAGCAGCTTGGGGCCTAGCCCCAACACCGGGGAGCTGTTTTTT.